The present T cell receptor beta chain was sequenced within a study of Ad26.COV2.S vaccination and SARS-CoV-2 variants. General study results and limits: In vaccinated individuals, spike-specific CD8+ and CD4+ T cell responses reportedly displayed substantial breadth.

The data were produced by immunoSEQ multiplex PCR, yet TCRdb's version contains in-frame clones alone and is incomplete. The sample lists over 400,000 clones, 85% to 90% occurring once. As concerns this clone: No antigen is known for it.

Treatment in this sample: over 15 received Ad26.COV2.S at low or high dose, single or two shots; 5 received placebo; per-sample allocation not given. The samples were gathered on day 63 after the first injection of vaccine or placebo. The source of this sequence is a person between 18 and 65 years old who received the Ad26.COV2.S COVID-19 vaccine or a placebo. The source was peripheral blood, collected in a trial of Ad26.COV2.S vaccine versus placebo.

CDR3 in DNA: TGTGCCAGCAGCTTTTTGTCCGTGGATGAGCAGTTCTTC. Residues: CASSFLSVDEQFF. The chain couples TRBV7-9 to TRBJ2-1; D is ambiguous. Between the trimmed V and J ends, which lost 3 bases and 8 bases, there was a span of 11 bases. The CDR3 is 13 amino acids. The germline gives CDR1 SEHNR, CDR2 FQNEAQ (reference sequence). Filled out from reference TRBV7-9 and TRBJ2-1, the complete variable domain reads DTGVSQNPRHKITKRGQNVTFRCDPISEHNRLYWYRQTLGQGPEFLTYFQNEAQLEKSRLLSDRFSAERPKGSFSTLEIQRTEQGDSAMYLCASSFLSVDEQFFGPGTRLTVL.